Listed here are 32 T cell receptor beta chains from one sample, sequenced in a study of breast tumors, draining lymph nodes, adjacent tissues. Axillary draining lymph nodes of breast cancer patients supplied the node samples. TCRdb passed the multiplex PCR reads through MiXCR, listing each CDR3 protein once. The repertoire holds under 150,000 distinct CDR3 sequences, with about 20% as singletons. The material sequenced was axillary lymph node tissue. The origin of the receptors is a female donor with breast cancer. Some clones in this sample may be carry-over from other donors' samples.

Note on this clonotype: Possible read error: a much larger clone is one base away. No conserved phenylalanine or tryptophan is present at the end of the CDR3, so a read error is the likely explanation. CDR3 sequence: CASSLRGLAGEQYL. CDR3 DNA: TGTGCCAGCAGCCTAAGGGGGCTAGCGGGGGAGCAGTACCTC. The genes are TRBV3-1 and TRBJ2-7; 9 nucleotides align to TRBD2. Per the germline V gene, CDR1 is LGHDT and CDR2 is YNNKEL (reference sequence). CDR3 length equals 14 residues. J lost 7 bases, V lost 4 bases, and 8 bases had no gene match.

This clonotype has ten or more counts. The gene calls are TRBV6-5 and TRBJ2-5, with D maybe TRBD2 (6 bases). The CDR3 has 14 residues. V lost 7 bases and J lost 5, with 17 bases in between. CDR1 is MNHEY, CDR2 SVGAGI, per germline. CDR3 nucleotides: TGTGCCAGCACCCAAGTCGGGGGAAGGGAGACCCAGTACTTC. Amino acids: CASTQVGGRETQYF.

This clonotype was recorded many times. J is TRBJ1-5 and V is TRBV2, with unresolved D. The V gene lost 4 bases and the J gene lost 3 bases, with 7 bases spanning the gap. This CDR3 contains 13 residues. CDR1 is SNHLY and CDR2 is FYNNEI in the germline V gene. The CDR3: CASSASPNQPQHF. The CDR3 DNA reads TGTGCCAGCAGTGCCAGCCCCAATCAGCCCCAGCATTTT.

This clonotype was counted a few times. V usage is TRBV6-1 and J usage is TRBJ2-2; D remains ambiguous. Trimming removed 3 bases from V and 6 bases from J, with 5 bases in between. This CDR3 region has 12 residues. Germline lookup yields CDR1 MNHNS and CDR2 SASEGT. CDR3 amino acids: CASSEFAGELFF. The CDR3 DNA is TGTGCCAGCAGTGAGTTCGCCGGGGAGCTGTTTTTT.

This clonotype appeared many times. The rearrangement joins TRBV29-1 to TRBJ2-2; D perhaps matches TRBD2 (6 bases). The V gene lost 5 bases and the J gene lost 5 bases, with 12 bases spanning the gap. Germline loops: CDR1 SQVTM, CDR2 ANQGSEA. The CDR3 consists of 13 residues. In DNA, the CDR3 is TGCAGCGTTAGGGGAGGCTATACCGGGGAGCTGTTTTTT. This codes for CSVRGGYTGELFF.

This clonotype was seen repeatedly, ten times or more. The genes are TRBV7-8 and TRBJ1-6, with unresolved D. Per germline, CDR1 SGHVS and CDR2 FQNEAQ. The CDR3 extends over 16 amino acids. V was pared by 5 bases and J by 5 bases, with 16 bases between. The CDR3 coding sequence is TGTGCCAGCAGCACCCACTCCCCCGTAAATAATTCACCCCTCCACTTT. This gives the protein CASSTHSPVNNSPLHF.

This clonotype came up many times. The chain is built from TRBV12-3 or TRBV12-4 and TRBJ2-5; no clear D. The CDR3 is 14 residues long. Trimming left V 6 bases short and J 2 bases short, with 13 bases between. CDR3 sequence reads: CASSLRSPQETQYF. The CDR3 nucleotides are TGTGCCAGCAGCCTCCGGAGTCCACAAGAGACCCAGTACTTC.

Ten or more counts support this clonotype. The chain employs TRBV14 and TRBJ1-2; D is possibly TRBD1 (6 bases). V was cut by 0 bases and J by 12 bases, with 17 bases left in between. This CDR3 spans 14 amino acids. From germline, CDR1 is SGHDN and CDR2 FVKESK. The CDR3 region has the DNA TGTGCCAGCAGCCAAGAAGGGGGGAACTTTGGGCACACCTTC. Its protein product is CASSQEGGNFGHTF.

This clonotype was seen many times. The chain links TRBV24-1 to TRBJ1-5; the D is unclear. Trimming pared 7 bases from V and 2 bases from J, leaving 8 bases between. Germline assignment: CDR1 KGHDR and CDR2 SFDVKD. CDR3 size: 13 residues. This CDR3 is CATRGAGNQPQHF. CDR3 DNA: TGTGCCACCAGGGGAGCGGGCAATCAGCCCCAGCATTTT.

This clonotype was counted at least ten times. The chain recombines TRBV20-1 with TRBJ1-4; TRBD1 aligns across 7 bases. V lost 4 bases and J lost 7; bases outside the gene matches: 21. CDR1 is DFQATT, CDR2 SNEGSKA, per germline (reference sequence). This CDR3 contains 18 residues. The CDR3 reads CSANKLRRIRGRSEKLFF. The CDR3 region has the DNA TGCAGTGCTAACAAGCTCCGGCGTATTAGGGGGCGTAGTGAAAAACTGTTTTTT.

Worth noting for this clonotype: No conserved phenylalanine or tryptophan is present at the end of the CDR3, so a read error is the likely explanation. The chain combines TRBV6-1 with TRBJ2-2; possibly TRBD2 for D (6 bases). Germline values: CDR1 MNHNS, CDR2 SASEGT. Deletions cut 5 bases from V and 4 bases from J, with 14 bases between. The CDR3 runs 15 residues. CDR3 nucleotide sequence: TGTGCCAGCAGTCGGCATCAGGGACTCACCGGGGAGCTGTTTGTT. Translation: CASSRHQGLTGELFV.

Ten or more counts support this clonotype. The chain links TRBV24-1 to TRBJ2-3, with no clear D. The CDR3 covers 15 residues. In germline, CDR1 is KGHDR, CDR2 SFDVKD. V was cut by 2 bases and J by 4 bases, with 12 bases left in between. The CDR3 spells CATSDSGSVADTQYF. CDR3 sequence (DNA): TGTGCCACCAGTGATTCCGGATCGGTGGCAGATACGCAGTATTTT.

This clonotype was recorded many times. This rearrangement joins TRBV12-3 or TRBV12-4 to TRBJ1-5; 8 positions agree with TRBD1. The CDR3 has 14 amino acids. The trim removed 6 bases at V and 3 bases at J, leaving 4 bases unmatched. Here the CDR3 reads CASRATGDNQPQHF. CDR3 bases: TGTGCCAGCAGGGCGACAGGGGACAATCAGCCCCAGCATTTT.

Ten or more counts support this clonotype. The genes are TRBV20-1 and TRBJ2-1; D remains unclear. Germline CDR1 reads DFQATT; CDR2 reads SNEGSKA (reference sequence). V shed 4 bases and J shed 15 bases, with 13 bases lying between them. The CDR3 length is 10 residues. CDR3 nucleotide sequence: TGCAGTGCTACACGTCCGAAAGCGTTCTTC. Translated: CSATRPKAFF.

This clonotype was recorded many times. V gene TRBV2 combines with J gene TRBJ2-7, with a weak D call TRBD1 (6 bases). Germline V gives CDR1 SNHLY, CDR2 FYNNEI. Trimming stripped 3 bases from V and 6 bases from J, with 12 bases between. The CDR3 runs 13 residues. CDR3 residues: CASSEGAGGEQYF. DNA for the CDR3: TGTGCCAGCAGTGAGGGGGCCGGTGGCGAGCAGTACTTC. Supplemented by reference TRBV2 and TRBJ2-7, the full variable domain reads EPEVTQTPSHQVTQMGQEVILRCVPISNHLYFYWYRQILGQKVEFLVSFYNNEISEKSEIFDDQFSVERPDGSNFTLKIRSTKLEDSAMYFCASSEGAGGEQYFGPGTRLTVT.

This clonotype was detected many times. V gene TRBV5-1 combines with J gene TRBJ2-1; D is perhaps TRBD2 (5 bases). Germline CDR1 is SGHRS and CDR2 is YFSETQ. This CDR3 is built from 16 residues. Trimming took 0 bases from V and 6 from J, leaving 16 bases between them. The CDR3 sequence: CASSLVEGSYPNEQFF. The CDR3 nucleotides are TGCGCCAGCAGCTTGGTAGAGGGAAGTTACCCCAATGAGCAGTTCTTC.

Only a few counts were recorded for this clonotype. The chain combines TRBV6-1 with TRBJ1-2; tentative D call: TRBD1 (6 bases). V was pared by 3 bases and J by 0 bases, with 14 bases between. Per germline, CDR1 MNHNS and CDR2 SASEGT. The CDR3 spans 16 residues. The CDR3 coding sequence is TGTGCCAGCAGTGACGGCAGGGGACTGTCTAACTATGGCTACACCTTC. As protein: CASSDGRGLSNYGYTF.

This clonotype was recorded many times. This chain connects TRBV15 to TRBJ2-5; maybe TRBD2 (5 bases). V lost 2 bases and J lost 4, with 11 bases in between. This CDR3 has 14 amino acids. The germline V gene has CDR1 LNHNV and CDR2 YYDKDF (reference sequence). Here the CDR3 DNA reads TGTGCCACCAGCAGATCCCCTGGAGGAGAGACCCAGTACTTC. This gives the protein CATSRSPGGETQYF.

This clonotype was picked up many times. The chain combines TRBV7-9 with TRBJ2-3, with D tentatively TRBD1 (5 bases). The V and J ends lost 2 bases and 1 base respectively, with 13 bases between them. Germline V gives CDR1 SEHNR, CDR2 FQNEAQ (reference sequence). This CDR3 region has 16 residues. CDR3 in amino acids: CASSLFKGLGTDTQYF. CDR3 DNA sequence: TGTGCCAGCAGCTTATTTAAGGGGCTGGGCACAGATACGCAGTATTTT. The variable domain in full, completed from reference TRBV7-9 and TRBJ2-3, reads DTGVSQNPRHKITKRGQNVTFRCDPISEHNRLYWYRQTLGQGPEFLTYFQNEAQLEKSRLLSDRFSAERPKGSFSTLEIQRTEQGDSAMYLCASSLFKGLGTDTQYFGPGTRLTVL.

The chain joins TRBV3-1 to TRBJ2-5; TRBD1 aligns across 11 bases. Germline-derived CDR1 and CDR2 are LGHDT and YNNKEL (reference sequence). CDR3 size: 20 residues. The V gene end was trimmed by 0 bases and the J gene end by 4 bases; junction bases not matched to a gene: 16. The CDR3 DNA sequence: TGTGCCAGCAGCCAAGACTCGGACAGGGGGCGCGAAGTCGGGAGAGAGACCCAGTACTTC. Residues: CASSQDSDRGREVGRETQYF.

This clonotype came up many times. The chain has TRBV5-1 and TRBJ1-2, with D possibly TRBD1 on 6 matching bases. V was pared by 0 bases and J by 7 bases, with 13 bases between. This CDR3 is built from 14 residues. The germline V gene encodes CDR1 SGHRS and CDR2 YFSETQ. CDR3: CASSLEAGDGGYTF. The DNA for the CDR3 is TGCGCCAGCAGCTTGGAGGCAGGGGATGGTGGCTACACCTTC.

This clonotype appeared many times. The chain employs TRBV19 and TRBJ2-7; D gene unclear. The germline V and J ends were trimmed by 11 bases and 1 base, with 6 bases remaining between them. Per the germline V gene, CDR1 is LNHDA and CDR2 is SQIVND (reference sequence). The CDR3 loop spans 10 amino acids. CDR3 sequence (DNA): TGTGCCGAACCTTCCTACGAGCAGTACTTC. Its protein product is CAEPSYEQYF. Using reference TRBV19 and TRBJ2-7 for the parts outside the CDR3, the full variable domain is DGGITQSPKYLFRKEGQNVTLSCEQNLNHDAMYWYRQDPGQGLRLIYYSQIVNDFQKGDIAEGYSVSREKKESFPLTVTSAQKNPTAFYLCAEPSYEQYFGPGTRLTVT.

There are many counts of this clonotype. The chain combines TRBV20-1 with TRBJ2-7; 10 nucleotides align to TRBD2. Germline V gene lookup returns CDR1 DFQATT and CDR2 SNEGSKA (reference sequence). The CDR3 has 16 residues. V dropped 0 bases and J dropped 3; count of bases not matched to a gene: 8. The CDR3 DNA reads TGCAGTGCTAGAGATATACTAGCGGGGACCAACTACGAGCAGTACTTC. Translated, it gives CSARDILAGTNYEQYF.

This clonotype appeared many times. This rearrangement joins TRBV20-1 to TRBJ2-3; no firm D call. CDR3 length: 15 residues. The V gene's germline CDR1 is DFQATT and CDR2 SNEGSKA (reference sequence). V lost 3 bases to trimming and J lost 0 bases, with 13 bases between them. CDR3 DNA sequence: TGCAGTGCTAGCTACAGATTCGGAAGCACAGATACGCAGTATTTT. It encodes CSASYRFGSTDTQYF.

Many counts were recorded for this clonotype. This chain connects TRBV20-1 to TRBJ1-6; TRBD1 matches at 10 bases. CDR3 length equals 15 residues. Germline V gene sequence: CDR1 DFQATT, CDR2 SNEGSKA (reference sequence). V dropped 3 bases and J dropped 8; count of bases not matched to a gene: 7. The CDR3 nucleotides are TGCAGTGCTAGCGGGACAGGGGATGCGGATTCACCCCTCCACTTT. Its translation: CSASGTGDADSPLHF.

This clonotype appeared many times. The rearrangement joins TRBV29-1 to TRBJ2-1; D not certain. The CDR3 extends over 12 amino acids. The V gene's germline CDR1 is SQVTM and CDR2 ANQGSEA. The ends were cut back, 4 bases at V and 7 bases at J, with 11 bases in the middle. CDR3 in DNA: TGCAGCGTTGTATTAGGTGGGAATGAGCAGTTCTTC. Protein sequence: CSVVLGGNEQFF.

This clonotype was seen more than once but under ten times. A much larger clone lies a single base off, so this may be a read error. The V gene is TRBV7-3, the J gene TRBJ1-6, with unresolved D. CDR3 length: 13 amino acids. Trimming cost V 8 bases and J 6 bases, with 11 bases left between them. Germline V gives CDR1 SGHTA, CDR2 FQGTGA. CDR3 protein: CASGSRANSPLHF. In nucleotides, the CDR3 is TGTGCCAGCGGCTCTCGGGCTAATTCACCCCTCCACTTT.

This clonotype was counted a single time. It may be a read error: a sequence one base away is much more abundant. V and J are TRBV27 and TRBJ2-5; D might be TRBD2 (6 bases). Germline CDR1 and CDR2: MNHEY and SMNVEV (reference sequence). This CDR3 spans 16 amino acids. The CDR3 sequence: CASRLFGGPGQETQYF. The CDR3 nucleotides read TGTGCCAGCAGATTATTCGGGGGACCGGGGCAAGAGACCCAGTACTTC.

This clonotype has at least ten counts. The junction does not match germline at one end; this may be a read error. This chain links TRBV10-3 with TRBJ2-5; D may be TRBD2 (5 bases). Per germline, CDR1 ENHRY and CDR2 SYGVKD. This CDR3 contains 13 residues. The CDR3 coding sequence is TGTGCCATCAGTGTGACTATCCAAGAGGCCCAGTACTTC. Protein: CAISVTIQEAQYF.

This clonotype was counted at least ten times. This chain links TRBV12-3 or TRBV12-4 with TRBJ2-3; possible D gene TRBD2, 6 bases. The length of the CDR3 is 14 residues. Trimming stripped 6 bases from V and 4 bases from J, with 14 bases between. The CDR3 sequence: CASSTTGGADTQYF. The CDR3 nucleotides read TGTGCCAGCAGCACAACAGGAGGGGCAGATACGCAGTATTTT.

The sample holds many counts of this clonotype. The rearrangement joins TRBV19 to TRBJ2-1; 16 bases are shared with TRBD2. This CDR3 is 17 amino acids long. Looked up from germline, CDR1 is LNHDA and CDR2 is SQIVND (reference sequence). Unmatched junction bases numbered 3, after V lost 3 bases and J lost 4 bases. The CDR3 protein is CASSIPGLAGGYNEQFF. The CDR3 DNA follows: TGTGCCAGTAGTATCCCGGGACTAGCGGGGGGGTACAATGAGCAGTTCTTC.

This clonotype came up once. Lacking the conserved final phenylalanine or tryptophan, this CDR3 likely reflects a read error. This rearrangement joins TRBV5-6 to TRBJ2-2; 9 bases agree with TRBD2. The CDR3 sequence is 17 residues long. Germline lookup yields CDR1 SGHDT and CDR2 YYEEEE. After removal of 0 bases from V and 8 bases from J, the junction contained 11 bases not matched to a gene. CDR3 protein: CASSLGLAGHFSGELFC. For the CDR3, the DNA is TGTGCCAGCAGCTTGGGGCTAGCGGGACATTTCAGTGGGGAGCTGTTTTGT.